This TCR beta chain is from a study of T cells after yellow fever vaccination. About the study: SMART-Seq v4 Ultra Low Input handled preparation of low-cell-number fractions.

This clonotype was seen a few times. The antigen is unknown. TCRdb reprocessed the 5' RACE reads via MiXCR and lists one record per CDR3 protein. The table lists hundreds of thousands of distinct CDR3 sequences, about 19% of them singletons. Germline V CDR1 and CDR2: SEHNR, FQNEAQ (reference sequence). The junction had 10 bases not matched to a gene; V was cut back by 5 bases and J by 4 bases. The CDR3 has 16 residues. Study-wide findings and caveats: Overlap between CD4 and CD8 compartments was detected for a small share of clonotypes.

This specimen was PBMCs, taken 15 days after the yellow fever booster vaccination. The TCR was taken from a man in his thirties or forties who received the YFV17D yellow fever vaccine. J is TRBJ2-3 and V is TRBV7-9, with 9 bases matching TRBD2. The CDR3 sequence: CASSTWGSGSADTQYF. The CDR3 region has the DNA TGTGCCAGCAGCACCTGGGGTAGCGGGAGTGCAGATACGCAGTATTTT. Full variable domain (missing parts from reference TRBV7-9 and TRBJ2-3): DTGVSQNPRHKITKRGQNVTFRCDPISEHNRLYWYRQTLGQGPEFLTYFQNEAQLEKSRLLSDRFSAERPKGSFSTLEIQRTEQGDSAMYLCASSTWGSGSADTQYFGPGTRLTVL.